This TCR beta chain emerged from a study of T cells in Graves' hyperthyroidism and ophthalmopathy. Study summary: Peripheral blood specimens were obtained at initial diagnosis, prior to any treatment. Study-wide points: In blood, most of the thyroid clonotypes expanded above 0.001 were also present.

Authors of the study amplified TCR beta CDR3 regions from RNA transcripts. With the HTBI primer set, the TCR CDR3 went through a first round of RT-PCR. TCRdb called the multiplex PCR reads again in MiXCR, with one record for every CDR3 protein. The sample consists of about 420,000 distinct CDR3 sequences, approximately 15% of them appearing once. Hyperthyroidism, newly diagnosed and lasting under 2 months, affected patients aged 18 to 65. The source of the PBMCs was over 8.5 ml of fresh peripheral blood. Per germline, CDR1 SNHLY and CDR2 FYNNEI. The CDR3 extends over 15 amino acids. The V end lost 3 bases, the J end lost 5 bases, and 17 bases lay between the germline ends. At least ten counts were recorded for this clonotype. Its matching antigen is unknown.

The sequencing sample was made of blood. The gene calls are TRBV2 and TRBJ2-7; maybe TRBD1 (6 bases). This TCR came from a woman younger than 30 with Graves' hyperthyroidism. CDR3 DNA: TGTGCCAGCAGTGAGCTCCAGGGGTTCGTCCACGAGCAGTACTTC. This encodes CASSELQGFVHEQYF. The whole variable domain, remainder taken from reference TRBV2 and TRBJ2-7, is EPEVTQTPSHQVTQMGQEVILRCVPISNHLYFYWYRQILGQKVEFLVSFYNNEISEKSEIFDDQFSVERPDGSNFTLKIRSTKLEDSAMYFCASSELQGFVHEQYFGPGTRLTVT.